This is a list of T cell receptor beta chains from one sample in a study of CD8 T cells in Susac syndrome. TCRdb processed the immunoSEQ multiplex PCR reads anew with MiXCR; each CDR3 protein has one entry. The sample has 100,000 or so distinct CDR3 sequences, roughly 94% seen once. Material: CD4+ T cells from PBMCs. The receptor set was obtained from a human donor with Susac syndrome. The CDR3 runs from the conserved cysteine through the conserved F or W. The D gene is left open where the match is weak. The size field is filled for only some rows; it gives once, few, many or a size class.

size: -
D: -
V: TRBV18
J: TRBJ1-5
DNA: TGTGCCAGCTCACCCAAGGCGGAGGGTCAGCCCCAGCATTTT
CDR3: CASSPKAEGQPQHF

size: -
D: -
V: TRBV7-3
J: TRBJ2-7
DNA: TGTGCCAGCAGCTTAACGAGGAGCTTCTACTACGAGCAGTACTTC
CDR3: CASSLTRSFYYEQYF

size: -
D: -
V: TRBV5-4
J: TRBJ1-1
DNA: TGTGCCAGCAGTCCGGATTCGTCGACAGTCATGAACACTGAAGCTTTCTTT
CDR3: CASSPDSSTVMNTEAFF

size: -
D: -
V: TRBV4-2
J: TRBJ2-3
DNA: TGTGCCAGCAGCCAAGGGGGCCAGGGGAAACCAGATACGCAGTATTTT
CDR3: CASSQGGQGKPDTQYF

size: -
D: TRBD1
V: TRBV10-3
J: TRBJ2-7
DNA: TGTGCCATCAGTGGGGGGACAGCCGACGAGCAGTACTTC
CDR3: CAISGGTADEQYF

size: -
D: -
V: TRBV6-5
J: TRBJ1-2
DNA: TGTGCCAGCAGTTACGAGTCAGGGAAGTATGGCTACACCTTC
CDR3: CASSYESGKYGYTF

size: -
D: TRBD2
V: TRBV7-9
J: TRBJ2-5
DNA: TGTGCCAGCAGCTTAATGACTAGCCACAGCCAGGAGACCCAGTACTTC
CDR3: CASSLMTSHSQETQYF

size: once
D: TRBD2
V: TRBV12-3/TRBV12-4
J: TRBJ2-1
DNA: TGTGCCAGCAGTTTACGCGGGGGGGCCGATGAGCAGTTCTTC
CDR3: CASSLRGGADEQFF

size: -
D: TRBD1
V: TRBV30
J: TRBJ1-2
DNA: TGTGCCTGGGGAGGGACAGCTAACTATGGCTACACCTTC
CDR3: CAWGGTANYGYTF

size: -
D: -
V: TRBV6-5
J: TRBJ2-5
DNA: TGTGCCAGCAGTTACAGCCAAGAGACCCAGTACTTC
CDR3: CASSYSQETQYF

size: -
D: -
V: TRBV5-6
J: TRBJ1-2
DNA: TGTGCCAGCAGCGTCCGGGACGGCTATGGCTACACCTTC
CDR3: CASSVRDGYGYTF

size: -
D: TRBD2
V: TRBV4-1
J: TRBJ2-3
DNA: TGCGCCAGCAGCCCCCAAGGGATGGGACTATTGTATTTT
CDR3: CASSPQGMGLLYF

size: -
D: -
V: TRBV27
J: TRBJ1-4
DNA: TGTGCCAGCAGTTCTAAGGGGCTCACTAATGAAAAACTGTTTTTT
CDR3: CASSSKGLTNEKLFF

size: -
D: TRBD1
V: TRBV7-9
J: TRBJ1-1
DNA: TGTGCCAGCAGCTTCCAGAGACAGGGGATGACTGAAGCTTTCTTT
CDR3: CASSFQRQGMTEAFF

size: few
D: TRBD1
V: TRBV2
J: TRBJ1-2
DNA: TGTGCCAGCCGACAGGGGAACTATGGCTACACCTTC
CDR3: CASRQGNYGYTF

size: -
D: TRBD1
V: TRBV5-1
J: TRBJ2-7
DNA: TGCGCCAGCAGCTGGACAGGGGGCTTAACCTCCTACGAGCAGTACTTC
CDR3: CASSWTGGLTSYEQYF

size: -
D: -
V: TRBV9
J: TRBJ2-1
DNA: TGTGCCAGCAGCGTAGAACCCCAGCTCTCCGAGCAGTTCTTC
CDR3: CASSVEPQLSEQFF

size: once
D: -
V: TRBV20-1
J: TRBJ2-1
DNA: TGCAGTGCTAGACGGAACAATGAGCAGTTCTTC
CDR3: CSARRNNEQFF

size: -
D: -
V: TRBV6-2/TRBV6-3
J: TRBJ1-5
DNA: TGTGCCAGCAGCACAGGAGGGAACCAGCATTTT
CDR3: CASSTGGNQHF

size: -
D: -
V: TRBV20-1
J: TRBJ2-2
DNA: TGCAGTGCTAGAGATCCCGGCACCGGGGAGCTGTTTTTT
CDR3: CSARDPGTGELFF

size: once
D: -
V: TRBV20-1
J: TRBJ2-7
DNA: TGCAGTGCTAGAGGGGCCCCCCAGGGCGAGCAGTACTTC
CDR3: CSARGAPQGEQYF

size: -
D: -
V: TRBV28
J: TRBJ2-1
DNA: TGTGCCAGCAGTTTTTTCGCGTACAATGAGCAGTTCTTC
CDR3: CASSFFAYNEQFF

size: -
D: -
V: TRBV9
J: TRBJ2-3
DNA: TGTGCCAGCAGCCCCCGGGCGACGAGGGACACAGATACGCAGTATTTT
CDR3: CASSPRATRDTDTQYF

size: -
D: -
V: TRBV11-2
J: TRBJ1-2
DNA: TGTGCCAGCAGCCCCCTGGCGACCTCCCATGGCTACACCTTC
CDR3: CASSPLATSHGYTF

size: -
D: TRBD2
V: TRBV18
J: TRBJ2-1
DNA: TGTGCCAGCTCCAAGGGACAGTCCGGGACTAGCGGGTCCTACAATGAGCAGTTCTTC
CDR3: CASSKGQSGTSGSYNEQFF

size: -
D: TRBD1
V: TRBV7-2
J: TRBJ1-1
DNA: TGTGCCAGCAGCAACAGGGGGCGTAGGACTGAAGCTTTCTTT
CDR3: CASSNRGRRTEAFF

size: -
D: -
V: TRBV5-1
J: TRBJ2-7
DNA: TGCGCCAGCAGCCCCCCCGGGAGAGAGCAGTACTTC
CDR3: CASSPPGREQYF

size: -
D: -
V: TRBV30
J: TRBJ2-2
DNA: TGTGCCTGGAGTTTGGGATTTAGACTGGGGGAGAACACCGGGGAGCTGTTTTTT
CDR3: CAWSLGFRLGENTGELFF

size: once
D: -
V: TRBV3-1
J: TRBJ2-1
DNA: TGTGCCAGCAGCCAAGTCGAGAGCTCCTACAATGAGCAGTTCTTC
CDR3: CASSQVESSYNEQFF

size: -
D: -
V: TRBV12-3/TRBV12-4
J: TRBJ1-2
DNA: TGTGCCAGCAGTTCTACAGGGTCGGCCTATGGCTACACCTTC
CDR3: CASSSTGSAYGYTF

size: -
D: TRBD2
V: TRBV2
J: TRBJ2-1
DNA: TGTGTCGTAGACAGCGGGGGCACTTACAATGAGCAGTTCTTC
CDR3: CVVDSGGTYNEQFF

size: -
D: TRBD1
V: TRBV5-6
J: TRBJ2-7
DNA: TGTGCCAGCAGCTTATCACCCGACAGGGTCTACGAGCAGTACTTC
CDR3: CASSLSPDRVYEQYF

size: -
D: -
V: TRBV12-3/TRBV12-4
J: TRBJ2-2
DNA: TGTGCCAGCAGTTTAGGGCAGGGGGGAACAACCGGGGAGCTGTTTTTT
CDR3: CASSLGQGGTTGELFF

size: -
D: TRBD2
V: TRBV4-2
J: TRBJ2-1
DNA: TGTGCCAGCAGCCAGGATGGGACTAGCGGGGGGGAGGAGCAGTTCTTC
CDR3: CASSQDGTSGGEEQFF

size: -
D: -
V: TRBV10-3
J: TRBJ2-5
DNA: TGTGCCATCAGTGAGACGATGGACAGCGCTAGCCAAGAGACCCAGTACTTC
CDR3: CAISETMDSASQETQYF

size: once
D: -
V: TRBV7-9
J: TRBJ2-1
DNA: TGTGCCAGCAGCTTATCTGGGGCTGTAGGGGATGAGCAGTTCTTC
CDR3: CASSLSGAVGDEQFF

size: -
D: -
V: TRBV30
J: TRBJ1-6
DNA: TGTGCCTGGAGTGGAGGGACGGGGGAACTCAGGTCACCCCTCCACTTT
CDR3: CAWSGGTGELRSPLHF

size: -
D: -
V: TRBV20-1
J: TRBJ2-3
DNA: TGCAGTGCTAGTCTCTCGGCGCGCACAGATACGCAGTATTTT
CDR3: CSASLSARTDTQYF

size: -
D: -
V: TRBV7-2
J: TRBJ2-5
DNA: TGTGCCAGCAACTTTGGGGCCGGAGAGACCCAGTACTTC
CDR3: CASNFGAGETQYF

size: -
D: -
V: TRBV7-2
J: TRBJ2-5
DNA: TGTGCCAGCAGCCCGAATACGGGGGCAGAGACCCAGTACTTC
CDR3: CASSPNTGAETQYF

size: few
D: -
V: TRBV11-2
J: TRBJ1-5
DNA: TGTGCCAGCAGCAGGGACCGAGGATACAATCAGCCCCAGCATTTT
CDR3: CASSRDRGYNQPQHF

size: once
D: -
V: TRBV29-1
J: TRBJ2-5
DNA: TGCAGCGTTGAGGGCGTCAACCAAGAGACCCAGTACTTC
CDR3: CSVEGVNQETQYF